What follows are 15 T cell receptor beta chains derived from one specimen sequenced in a study of low-dose radiotherapy and immunotherapy resistance in tumors. cDNA synthesis used a TRAV/TRBV-specific primer set for both chains. TCR amplification used around 20 PCR cycles, a constant-region primer and a V-primer adapter. TCRdb redid the calling of the reads with MiXCR, one entry per CDR3 protein. The table lists fewer than 6,500 distinct CDR3 sequences, 82% of them singletons. These receptors originate from a human donor with advanced metastatic prostate, ovarian, gallbladder or colorectal cancer (not recorded which). This table probably holds off-target reads from a library built for another chain.

The rearrangement links TRBV12-3 or TRBV12-4 to TRBJ2-1; TRBD2 is a possible D gene (6 bases). With 6 bases removed from V and 10 bases from J, the gap between germline ends came to 16 bases. The CDR3 contains 13 residues. CDR3 nucleotide sequence: TGTGCCAGCAGCTCCACGGAGGGCGGCGAGCAGTTCTTC. This translates into CASSSTEGGEQFF.

This chain uses TRBV3-1 with TRBJ2-7; TRBD2 matches at 10 bases. Unmatched junction bases numbered 11, after V lost 5 bases and J lost 1 base. Germline CDR1 reads LGHDT; CDR2 reads YNNKEL (reference sequence). The CDR3 loop spans 17 amino acids. The CDR3 protein is CASSDALPLAGSYEQYF. CDR3 in DNA: TGTGCCAGCAGCGACGCCTTACCACTAGCGGGGTCCTACGAGCAGTACTTC.

This clonotype has a single count. V gene TRBV5-6 combines with J gene TRBJ2-1; D not certain. Germline values: CDR1 SGHDT, CDR2 YYEEEE. Trimming pared 1 base from V and 6 bases from J, leaving 17 bases between. The CDR3 loop spans 16 amino acids. CDR3 DNA: TGTGCCAGCAGCTTGTCTCTAATGGCCGTAGGCAATGAGCAGTTCTTC. This gives the protein CASSLSLMAVGNEQFF.

V is TRBV20-1 and J is TRBJ2-3, with 13 bases aligning to TRBD2. Trimming removed 3 bases from V and 4 bases from J; junction bases left unmatched: 4. The CDR3 sequence is 15 residues long. Germline loops: CDR1 DFQATT, CDR2 SNEGSKA (reference sequence). The CDR3 DNA follows: TGCAGTGCTAGGGTTGGGACTAGCGGGGCAGATACGCAGTATTTT. It encodes CSARVGTSGADTQYF.

The chain uses TRBV19 and TRBJ2-7, with TRBD2 matching 16 bases. V shed 6 bases and J 5 bases; nucleotides not matched to a gene: 7. The CDR3 covers 16 residues. Per the germline V gene, CDR1 is LNHDA and CDR2 is SQIVND (reference sequence). The CDR3 reads CASSSGLAGGSHEQYF. CDR3 sequence (DNA): TGTGCCAGTAGCTCGGGACTAGCGGGAGGGAGCCACGAGCAGTACTTC.

DNA of the CDR3: TGTGCCAGCAGCGTAGCTGGTACAGGTCACGCCTACGAGCAGTACTTC. Its protein is CASSVAGTGHAYEQYF. The V and J genes are TRBV9 and TRBJ2-7, with D possibly TRBD1 on 5 matching bases. Trimming shortened V by 0 bases and J by 2 bases, and 15 bases separated the two germline ends. The CDR3 is 16 residues long. Germline V gene lookup returns CDR1 SGDLS and CDR2 YYNGEE.

This chain connects TRBV4-2 to TRBJ2-1; 9 bases are a match to TRBD2. In germline, CDR1 is LGHNA, CDR2 YNFKEQ. The CDR3 totals 15 residues. J gave up 5 bases and V 5 bases, and 7 bases lay outside the gene matches. CDR3 protein: CASSLAGASHNEQFF. CDR3 DNA: TGTGCCAGCAGCTTAGCGGGGGCTTCCCACAATGAGCAGTTCTTC.

The V and J genes are TRBV20-1 and TRBJ1-2, with no clear D. Trimming shortened V by 1 base and J by 2 bases, and 8 bases separated the two germline ends. In germline, CDR1 is DFQATT, CDR2 SNEGSKA (reference sequence). The CDR3 contains 13 residues. CDR3 DNA sequence: TGCAGTGCTAGAGTGGAAGGAAACTATGGCTACACCTTC. It is translated as CSARVEGNYGYTF.

The V gene is TRBV5-1, the J gene TRBJ2-3, with 7 bases matching TRBD1. Trimming cost V 7 bases and J 5 bases; bases outside gene matches: 7. CDR3 length equals 13 residues. CDR1 SGHRS and CDR2 YFSETQ come from the germline V gene. CDR3 residues: CASAGRGIDTQYF. CDR3 DNA sequence: TGCGCCAGCGCGGGCAGGGGGATAGATACGCAGTATTTT.

J is TRBJ2-4 and V is TRBV29-1, with a tentative D call TRBD2 (5 bases). Germline values: CDR1 SQVTM, CDR2 ANQGSEA. CDR3 length: 15 amino acids. Trimming shortened V by 1 base and J by 2 bases, and 12 bases separated the two germline ends. CDR3 sequence: CSVEVRGMSKNIQYF. CDR3 coding DNA: TGCAGCGTTGAAGTGAGAGGGATGTCCAAAAACATTCAGTACTTC.

This clonotype was observed once. V gene TRBV19 combines with J gene TRBJ2-7; perhaps TRBD2 as D (5 bases). CDR1 is LNHDA and CDR2 is SQIVND in the germline V gene (reference sequence). V was clipped by 4 bases and J by 3 bases, with 16 bases between them. The CDR3 is 15 amino acids. CDR3 region: CASSKPGLKFYEQYF. As DNA, the CDR3 is TGTGCCAGTAGTAAACCGGGATTAAAGTTCTACGAGCAGTACTTC.

The chain joins TRBV4-1 to TRBJ2-2; TRBD1 is a possible D gene (6 bases). V was cut by 3 bases and J by 1 base, with 21 bases left in between. This CDR3 region has 19 residues. Looked up from germline, CDR1 is MGHRA and CDR2 is YSYEKL. The CDR3 DNA is TGCGCCAGCAGCCAGGCACGGACTGTGGGGGCCTTGAACACCGGGGAGCTGTTTTTT. Amino acid sequence: CASSQARTVGALNTGELFF.

This chain joins TRBV7-9 and TRBJ2-5; 9 nucleotides agree with TRBD2. Germline V gives CDR1 SEHNR, CDR2 FQNEAQ (reference sequence). The CDR3 is 17 residues long. The V and J ends lost 3 bases and 1 base, in that order; junction bases with no gene match: 9. Written as DNA, the CDR3 is TGTGCCAGCAGCTTCCAAGCCGGGCGGGGGGGCCAAGAGACCCAGTACTTC. Translated, it gives CASSFQAGRGGQETQYF.

The rearrangement links TRBV28 to TRBJ2-7; 8 nucleotides line up with TRBD1. CDR1 and CDR2 from the germline V gene are MDHEN and SYDVKM. CDR3 length equals 14 residues. CDR3 residues: CDGVCEDRDYEQYF. In DNA, the CDR3 is TGTGATGGGGTTTGCGAGGACAGGGACTACGAGCAGTACTTC.

This clonotype was picked up a small number of times. The chain has TRBV7-2 and TRBJ1-1, with 10 bases lining up with TRBD1. CDR1 is SGHTA and CDR2 is FQGNSA in the germline V gene. The trim removed 5 bases at V and 5 bases at J, leaving 8 bases unmatched. The length of the CDR3 is 15 residues. The CDR3 coding sequence is TGTGCCAGCAGCCCCCCGGGACAGGGGATGACTGAAGCTTTCTTT. It is translated as CASSPPGQGMTEAFF.